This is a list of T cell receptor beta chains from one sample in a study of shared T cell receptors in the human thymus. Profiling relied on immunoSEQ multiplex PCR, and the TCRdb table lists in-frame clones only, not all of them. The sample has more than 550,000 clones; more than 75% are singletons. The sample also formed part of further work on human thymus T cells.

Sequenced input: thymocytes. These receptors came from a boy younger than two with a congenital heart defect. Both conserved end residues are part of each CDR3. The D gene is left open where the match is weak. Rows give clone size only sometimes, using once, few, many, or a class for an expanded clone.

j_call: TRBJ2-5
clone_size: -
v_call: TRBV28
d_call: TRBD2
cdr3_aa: CASNRLAGGETQYF
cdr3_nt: TGTGCCAGCAATCGACTAGCGGGAGGGGAGACCCAGTACTTC

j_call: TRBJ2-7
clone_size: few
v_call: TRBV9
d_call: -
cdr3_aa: CASSVAGTGRRDEQYF
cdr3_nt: TGTGCCAGCAGCGTAGCTGGAACAGGGCGACGGGACGAGCAGTACTTC

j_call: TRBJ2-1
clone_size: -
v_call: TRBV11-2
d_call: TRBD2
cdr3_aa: CASSTRGLAGTLSSNEQFF
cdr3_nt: TGTGCCAGCAGCACCCGAGGACTAGCGGGGACACTTAGCTCTAATGAGCAGTTCTTC

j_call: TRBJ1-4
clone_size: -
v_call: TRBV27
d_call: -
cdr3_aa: CASSPYLGTSNEKLFF
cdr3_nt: TGTGCCAGCAGTCCATACCTAGGGACTTCTAATGAAAAACTGTTTTTT

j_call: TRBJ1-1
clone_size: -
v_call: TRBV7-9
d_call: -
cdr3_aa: CASTGVGNGYEAFF
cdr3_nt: TGTGCCAGCACCGGGGTGGGGAACGGCTATGAAGCTTTCTTT

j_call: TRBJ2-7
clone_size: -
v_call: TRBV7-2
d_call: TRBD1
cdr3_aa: CASRSLGTDCYEQYF
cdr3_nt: TGTGCCAGCAGAAGTCTCGGGACAGATTGCTACGAGCAGTACTTC

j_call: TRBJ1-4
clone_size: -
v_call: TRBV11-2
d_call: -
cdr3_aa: CASSMTVEKLFF
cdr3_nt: TGTGCCAGCAGCATGACAGTTGAAAAACTGTTTTTT

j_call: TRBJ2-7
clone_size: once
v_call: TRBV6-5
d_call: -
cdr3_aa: CASSYTTERIYEQYF
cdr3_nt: TGTGCCAGCAGTTACACTACGGAGAGGATCTACGAGCAGTACTTC

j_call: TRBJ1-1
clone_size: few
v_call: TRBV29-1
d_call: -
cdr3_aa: CSVARVGKMNTEAFF
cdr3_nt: TGCAGCGTTGCCAGGGTGGGTAAGATGAACACTGAAGCTTTCTTT

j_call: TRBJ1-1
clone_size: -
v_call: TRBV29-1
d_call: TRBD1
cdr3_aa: CSVSLRQGVGTEAFF
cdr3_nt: TGCAGCGTTTCGTTGAGACAGGGGGTTGGAACTGAAGCTTTCTTT

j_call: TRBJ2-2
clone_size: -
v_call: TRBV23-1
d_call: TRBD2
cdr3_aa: CASSQMSRERELGELFF
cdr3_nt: TGCGCCAGCAGTCAAATGAGTCGAGAGCGGGAACTCGGGGAGCTGTTTTTT

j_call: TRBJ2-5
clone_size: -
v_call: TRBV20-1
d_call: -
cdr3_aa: CSAERGTQYF
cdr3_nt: TGCAGTGCCGAAAGGGGGACCCAGTACTTC

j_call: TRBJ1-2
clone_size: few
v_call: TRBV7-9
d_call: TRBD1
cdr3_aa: CASSLRPGQGDLDGYTF
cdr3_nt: TGTGCCAGCAGCTTACGTCCGGGACAGGGAGATCTCGACGGCTACACCTTC

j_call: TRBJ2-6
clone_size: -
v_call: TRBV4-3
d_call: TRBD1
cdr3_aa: CASSLGTGDSGANVLTF
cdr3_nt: TGCGCCAGCAGCCTTGGGACAGGGGACTCTGGGGCCAACGTCCTGACTTTC

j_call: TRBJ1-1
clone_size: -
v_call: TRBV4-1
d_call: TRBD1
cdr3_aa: CASSPRSGPPGQGAGDTEAFF
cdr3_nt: TGCGCCAGCAGCCCCAGATCCGGACCTCCGGGACAGGGAGCGGGGGACACTGAAGCTTTCTTT

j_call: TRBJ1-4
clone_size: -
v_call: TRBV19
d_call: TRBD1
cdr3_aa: CASTGRDRDEKLFF
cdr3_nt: TGTGCCAGTACGGGCCGGGACAGGGACGAAAAACTGTTTTTT

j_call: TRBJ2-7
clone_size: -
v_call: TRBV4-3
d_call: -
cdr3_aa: CASSQDRRSAGTPYEQYF
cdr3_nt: TGCGCCAGCAGCCAAGACCGACGTAGCGCGGGCACTCCCTACGAGCAGTACTTC

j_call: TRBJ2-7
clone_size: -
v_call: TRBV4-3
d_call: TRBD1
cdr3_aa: CASSQDPWTGTYEQYF
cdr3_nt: TGCGCCAGCAGCCAAGATCCTTGGACAGGGACTTACGAGCAGTACTTC

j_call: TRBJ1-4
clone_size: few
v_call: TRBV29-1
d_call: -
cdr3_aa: CSVGRGREKLFF
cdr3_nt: TGCAGCGTTGGCAGGGGCAGAGAAAAACTGTTTTTT

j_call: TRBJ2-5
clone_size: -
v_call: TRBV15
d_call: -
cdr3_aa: CATSSEGSQETQYF
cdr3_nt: TGTGCCACCAGCAGTGAGGGATCCCAAGAGACCCAGTACTTC

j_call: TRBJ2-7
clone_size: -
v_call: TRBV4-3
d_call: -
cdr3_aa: CASSQEAPHRAPYEQYF
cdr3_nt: TGCGCCAGCAGCCAAGAGGCTCCCCACAGGGCACCCTACGAGCAGTACTTC

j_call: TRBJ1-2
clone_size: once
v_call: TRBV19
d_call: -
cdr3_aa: CASSSGGRNYGYTF
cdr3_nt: TGTGCCAGTAGCTCGGGGGGGCGGAACTATGGCTACACCTTC

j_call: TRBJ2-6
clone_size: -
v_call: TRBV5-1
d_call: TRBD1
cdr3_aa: CASSICPKTDREKATYSGANVLTF
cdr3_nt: TGCGCCAGCAGTATATGCCCCAAGACTGACAGGGAGAAGGCGACATACTCTGGGGCCAACGTCCTGACTTTC

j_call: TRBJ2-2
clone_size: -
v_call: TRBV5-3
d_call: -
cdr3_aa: CARSPGFTARGANTGELFF
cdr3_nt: TGTGCCAGAAGCCCTGGTTTTACGGCCAGGGGCGCCAACACCGGGGAGCTGTTTTTT

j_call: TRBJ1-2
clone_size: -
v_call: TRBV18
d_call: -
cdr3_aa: CASSPPPDSNYGYTF
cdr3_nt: TGTGCCAGCTCACCTCCCCCGGACAGCAACTATGGCTACACCTTC

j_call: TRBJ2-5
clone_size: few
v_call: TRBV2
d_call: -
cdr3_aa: CASSEGQAQETQYF
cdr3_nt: TGTGCCAGCAGTGAGGGCCAGGCTCAAGAGACCCAGTACTTC

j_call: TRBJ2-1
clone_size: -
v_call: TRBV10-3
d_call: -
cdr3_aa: CAISDMTDPYNEQFF
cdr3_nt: TGTGCCATCAGTGATATGACAGATCCTTACAATGAGCAGTTCTTC

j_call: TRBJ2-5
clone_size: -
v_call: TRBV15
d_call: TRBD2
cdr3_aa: CATSRGRTSGGEQETQYF
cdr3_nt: TGTGCCACCAGCAGAGGACGGACTAGCGGGGGAGAACAAGAGACCCAGTACTTC

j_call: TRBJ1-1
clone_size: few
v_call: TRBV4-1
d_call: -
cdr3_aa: CASSQDYGNTEAFF
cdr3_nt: TGCGCCAGCAGCCAAGACTACGGGAACACTGAAGCTTTCTTT

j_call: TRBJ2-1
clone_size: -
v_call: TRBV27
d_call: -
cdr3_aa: CASSIKPGLKYNEQFF
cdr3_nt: TGTGCCAGCAGTATCAAACCGGGACTCAAATACAATGAGCAGTTCTTC

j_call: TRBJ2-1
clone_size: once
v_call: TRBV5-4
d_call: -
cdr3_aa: CASSVFPGAVNNEQFF
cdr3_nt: TGTGCCAGCAGCGTCTTCCCAGGGGCCGTAAACAATGAGCAGTTCTTC

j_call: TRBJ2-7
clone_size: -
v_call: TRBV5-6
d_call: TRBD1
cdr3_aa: CASSIRTGDHEQYF
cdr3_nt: TGTGCCAGCAGCATAAGGACAGGGGACCACGAGCAGTACTTC

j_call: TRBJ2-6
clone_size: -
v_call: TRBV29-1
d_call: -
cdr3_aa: CSVVGLHSGANVLTF
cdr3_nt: TGCAGCGTTGTTGGCCTTCACTCTGGGGCCAACGTCCTGACTTTC

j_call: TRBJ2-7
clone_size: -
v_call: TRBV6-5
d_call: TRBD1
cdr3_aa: CASSLQGTGVYEQYF
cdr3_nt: TGTGCCAGCAGCCTCCAAGGGACAGGGGTCTACGAGCAGTACTTC

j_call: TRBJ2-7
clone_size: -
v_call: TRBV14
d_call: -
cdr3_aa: CASSQGSSYEQYF
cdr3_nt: TGTGCCAGCAGCCAGGGGAGCTCCTACGAGCAGTACTTC

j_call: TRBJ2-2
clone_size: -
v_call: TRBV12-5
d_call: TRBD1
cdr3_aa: CASGLTTGPTGELFF
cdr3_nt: TGTGCTAGTGGTTTGACGACAGGGCCCACCGGGGAGCTGTTTTTT

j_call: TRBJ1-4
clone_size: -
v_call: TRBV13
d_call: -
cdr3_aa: CASSFGQGAEKLFF
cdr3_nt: TGTGCCAGCAGCTTTGGGCAGGGCGCTGAAAAACTGTTTTTT

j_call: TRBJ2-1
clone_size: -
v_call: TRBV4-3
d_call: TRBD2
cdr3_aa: CASARSGLESLNEQFF
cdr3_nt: TGCGCCAGCGCTCGGTCGGGACTAGAGTCGCTCAATGAGCAGTTCTTC

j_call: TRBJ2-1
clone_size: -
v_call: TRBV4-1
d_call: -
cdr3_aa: CASSQDAPEGQFF
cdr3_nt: TGCGCCAGCAGCCAAGATGCACCCGAGGGGCAGTTCTTC

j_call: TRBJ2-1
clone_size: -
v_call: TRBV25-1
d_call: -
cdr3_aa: CASSVSSLPVEQFF
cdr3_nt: TGTGCCAGCAGTGTCTCTTCACTACCTGTGGAGCAGTTCTTC

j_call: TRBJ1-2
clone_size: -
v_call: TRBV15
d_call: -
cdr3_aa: CATSTGDGRYGYTF
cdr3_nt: TGTGCCACCAGCACGGGGGACGGACGATATGGCTACACCTTC

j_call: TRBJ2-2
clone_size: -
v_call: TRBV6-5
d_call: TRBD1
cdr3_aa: CASSYGRGRFGELFF
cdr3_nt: TGTGCCAGCAGTTACGGCAGGGGGCGATTCGGGGAGCTGTTTTTT

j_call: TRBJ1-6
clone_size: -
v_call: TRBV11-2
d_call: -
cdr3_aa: CASHGPTVSPLHF
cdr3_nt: TGTGCCAGCCATGGACCGACAGTCTCACCCCTCCACTTT

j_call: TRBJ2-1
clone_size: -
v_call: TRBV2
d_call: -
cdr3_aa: CAYSLGGKPSYNEQFF
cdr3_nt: TGTGCCTATTCATTAGGGGGAAAACCCTCCTACAATGAGCAGTTCTTC

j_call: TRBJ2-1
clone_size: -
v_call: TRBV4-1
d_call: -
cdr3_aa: CASSQEAGHSHEQFF
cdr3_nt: TGCGCCAGCAGCCAAGAGGCGGGCCACTCCCATGAGCAGTTCTTC